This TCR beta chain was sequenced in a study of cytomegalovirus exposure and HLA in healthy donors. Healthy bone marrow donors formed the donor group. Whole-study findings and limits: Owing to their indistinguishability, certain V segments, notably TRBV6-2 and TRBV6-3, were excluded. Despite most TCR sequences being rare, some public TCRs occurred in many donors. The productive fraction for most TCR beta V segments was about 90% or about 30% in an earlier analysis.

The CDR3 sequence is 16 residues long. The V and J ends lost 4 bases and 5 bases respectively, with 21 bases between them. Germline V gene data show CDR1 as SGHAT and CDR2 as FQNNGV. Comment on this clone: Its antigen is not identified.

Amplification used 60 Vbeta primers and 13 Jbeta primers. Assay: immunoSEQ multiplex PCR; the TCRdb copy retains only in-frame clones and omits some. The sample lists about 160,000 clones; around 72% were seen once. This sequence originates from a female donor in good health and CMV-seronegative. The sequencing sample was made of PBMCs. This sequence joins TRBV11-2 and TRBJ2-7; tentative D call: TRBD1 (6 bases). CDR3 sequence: CASSWGRAGNGHEQYF. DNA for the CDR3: TGTGCCAGCAGCTGGGGGCGCGCAGGTAACGGGCACGAGCAGTACTTC.